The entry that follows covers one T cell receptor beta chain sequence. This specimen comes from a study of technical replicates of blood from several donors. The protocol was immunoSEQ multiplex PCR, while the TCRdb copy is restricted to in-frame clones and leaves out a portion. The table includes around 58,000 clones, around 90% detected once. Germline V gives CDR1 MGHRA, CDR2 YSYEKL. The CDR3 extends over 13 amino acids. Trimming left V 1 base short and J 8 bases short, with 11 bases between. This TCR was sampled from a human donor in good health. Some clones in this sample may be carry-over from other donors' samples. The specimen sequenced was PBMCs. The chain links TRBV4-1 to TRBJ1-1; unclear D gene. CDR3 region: CASSQALLREAFF. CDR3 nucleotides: TGCGCCAGCAGCCAAGCTTTATTGAGGGAAGCTTTCTTT.